What follows are 30 T cell receptor beta chains derived from one specimen sequenced in a study of shared clonotypes between healthy human individuals (dated by TCRdb to about 2020). Library prep was done by the immunoSEQ multiplex PCR assay. Held by TCRdb, this immuneACCESS table contains in-frame sequences only and omits some clones. Under half of the omission traces to an unresolved V gene where checked; the cause of the rest is unknown. Across this sample there are around 600,000 clones, with roughly 98% seen only once. The ten most abundant clones make up 0.3% of the sample. CD8 naive samples consisted of CD45RO-negative cells that were positively selected for CCR7, yielding a CD45RA+CCR7+ population without TemRA cells. Sequenced sample: naive CD8+ T cells sorted from blood. The cell subset or site tag for this specimen amounts to: CD45RA+CCR7+. These TCRs come from a man aged 30-40 years in good health.

The chain links TRBV5-4 to TRBJ2-7; 10 nucleotides align to TRBD2. The trim removed 6 bases at V and 5 bases at J, leaving 11 bases unmatched. Per the germline V gene, CDR1 is SGHNT and CDR2 is YYREEE (reference sequence). The CDR3 consists of 15 residues. CDR3 protein: CASTLKGTSGDEQYF. In DNA form, the CDR3 reads TGTGCCAGCACTCTGAAAGGAACTAGCGGGGACGAGCAGTACTTC.

About this clone itself: The sample contains more than one DNA sequence encoding this CDR3. The V and J genes are TRBV30 and TRBJ2-3; 9 bases are shared with TRBD2. With 0 bases clipped from V and 3 bases from J, the junction kept 4 bases outside the gene matches. This CDR3 region has 15 residues. Germline CDR1 GTSNPN, CDR2 SVGIG (reference sequence). The CDR3, as DNA: TGTGCCTGGAGTGTAGGCCTAGCGGGGACAGATACGCAGTATTTT. Translation gives CAWSVGLAGTDTQYF.

This chain connects TRBV28 to TRBJ2-5; 8 bases map to TRBD1. The V gene end was trimmed by 2 bases and the J gene end by 0 bases; junction bases not matched to a gene: 2. This CDR3 comprises 15 residues. The germline gives CDR1 MDHEN, CDR2 SYDVKM. CDR3 loop: CASSLRQGYQETQYF. The DNA of the CDR3 is TGTGCCAGCAGTTTACGACAGGGGTACCAAGAGACCCAGTACTTC.

V usage is TRBV5-4 and J usage is TRBJ1-2, with unresolved D. V was pared by 2 bases and J by 5 bases, with 10 bases between. Germline V gene lookup returns CDR1 SGHNT and CDR2 YYREEE (reference sequence). The CDR3 totals 13 residues. CDR3 amino acids: CASSLNRIYGYTF. The DNA for the CDR3 is TGTGCCAGCAGCTTAAACAGAATATATGGCTACACCTTC.

The chain has TRBV29-1 and TRBJ2-2; the match to TRBD2 covers 14 bases. This CDR3 has 16 residues. CDR1 SQVTM and CDR2 ANQGSEA come from the germline V gene. Trimming cost V 5 bases and J 1 base; bases outside gene matches: 3. CDR3 nucleotide sequence: TGCAGCGTTAAGGGACTAGCGGGAGTGAACACCGGGGAGCTGTTTTTT. Residues: CSVKGLAGVNTGELFF.

The gene calls are TRBV27 and TRBJ2-1; D unresolved. The CDR3 runs to 13 residues. The germline V and J ends were trimmed by 3 bases and 7 bases, with 10 bases remaining between them. Germline V CDR1 and CDR2: MNHEY, SMNVEV (reference sequence). The CDR3 sequence is CASSFGPPNEQFF. CDR3 sequence (DNA): TGTGCCAGCAGTTTCGGTCCCCCAAATGAGCAGTTCTTC.

This clone showed up just once. This chain links TRBV9 with TRBJ1-2; D ambiguous. CDR1 and CDR2 from the germline V gene are SGDLS and YYNGEE. V lost 3 bases to trimming and J lost 3 bases, with 6 bases between them. CDR3 length equals 12 residues. The CDR3: CASSAYDYGYTF. The DNA for the CDR3 is TGTGCCAGCAGCGCTTACGACTATGGCTACACCTTC.

J is TRBJ2-1 and V is TRBV6-6, with 12 bases aligning to TRBD2. There are 16 residues in the CDR3. With 4 bases clipped from V and 6 bases from J, the junction kept 7 bases outside the gene matches. The V gene's germline CDR1 is MNHNY and CDR2 SVGAGI (reference sequence). The CDR3 sequence: CASSSSGRATRNEQFF. The CDR3 DNA sequence: TGTGCCAGCAGTTCTAGCGGGAGGGCTACTCGCAATGAGCAGTTCTTC.

V usage is TRBV28 and J usage is TRBJ2-3; D is perhaps TRBD2 (6 bases). Germline assignment: CDR1 MDHEN and CDR2 SYDVKM. V was clipped by 9 bases and J by 3 bases, with 10 bases between them. This CDR3 has 12 amino acids. The chain's CDR3 is CASRGLTDTQYF. CDR3 sequence (DNA): TGTGCCAGTCGGGGGTTGACAGATACGCAGTATTTT.

The V gene is TRBV4-1, the J gene TRBJ2-7; D call uncertain. Germline V gene lookup returns CDR1 MGHRA and CDR2 YSYEKL. V was pared by 6 bases and J by 3 bases, with 18 bases between. The CDR3 contains 15 residues. The CDR3 DNA reads TGCGCCAGCAGTCAGGTTGAGCTAGACGACTACGAGCAGTACTTC. This sequence encodes CASSQVELDDYEQYF.

This chain links TRBV13 with TRBJ2-6, with D unresolved. The germline V gene encodes CDR1 PRHDT and CDR2 FYEKMQ (reference sequence). V shed 2 bases and J shed 2 bases, with 10 bases lying between them. The CDR3 loop spans 16 amino acids. For the CDR3, the DNA is TGTGCCAGCAGCTTACAGTCTTATACTGGGGCCAACGTCCTGACTTTC. It yields the protein CASSLQSYTGANVLTF.

This clone was seen once. The chain carries TRBV4-1 and TRBJ2-6; D unclear. CDR1 and CDR2 from the germline V gene are MGHRA and YSYEKL. The CDR3 totals 15 residues. Trimming took 6 bases from V and 2 from J, leaving 11 bases between them. The CDR3 sequence is CASRDRITGANVLTF. The CDR3 DNA sequence: TGCGCCAGCAGGGACCGTATTACTGGGGCCAACGTCCTGACTTTC.

The chain employs TRBV30 and TRBJ1-4, with D perhaps matching TRBD1 (5 bases). Germline V gene data show CDR1 as GTSNPN and CDR2 as SVGIG (reference sequence). Trimming removed 2 bases from V and 7 bases from J, with 14 bases in between. The CDR3 is 14 residues long. The CDR3 spells CAWSIGVGSEKLFF. DNA of the CDR3: TGTGCCTGGAGTATAGGGGTTGGGAGTGAAAAACTGTTTTTT.

The V call is TRBV13, the J call TRBJ2-7; D unresolved. Germline assignment: CDR1 PRHDT and CDR2 FYEKMQ (reference sequence). The CDR3 extends over 14 amino acids. V lost 1 base and J 4 bases, leaving 11 bases between the germline ends. The CDR3 sequence is CASSLVGLSYEQYF. The CDR3 DNA reads TGTGCCAGCAGCTTAGTCGGCCTATCTTACGAGCAGTACTTC. Using reference TRBV13 and TRBJ2-7 for the parts outside the CDR3, the full variable domain is AAGVIQSPRHLIKEKRETATLKCYPIPRHDTVYWYQQGPGQDPQFLISFYEKMQSDKGSIPDRFSAQQFSDYHSELNMSSLELGDSALYFCASSLVGLSYEQYFGPGTRLTVT.

The genes are TRBV29-1 and TRBJ2-3, with 9 positions matching TRBD1. The CDR3 is 14 amino acids. Germline lookup yields CDR1 SQVTM and CDR2 ANQGSEA. Trimming took 6 bases from V and 3 from J; bases not matched to a gene: 7. CDR3 sequence: CSVAGTGLTDTQYF. The CDR3 DNA is TGCAGCGTGGCCGGGACAGGGTTAACAGATACGCAGTATTTT.

The rearrangement uses TRBV7-6 and TRBJ1-4; D uncertain. V lost 5 bases, J lost 3 bases, and 7 bases lay in between. Germline CDR1 reads SGHVS; CDR2 reads FNYEAQ. The CDR3 consists of 13 residues. The CDR3 DNA is TGTGCCAGCAGCCGGCGGGCTAATGAAAAACTGTTTTTT. It encodes CASSRRANEKLFF.

CDR3 residues: CASSFLGQGPYNEQFF. CDR3 coding DNA: TGTGCCAGCAGCTTTCTTGGACAGGGCCCCTACAATGAGCAGTTCTTC. The genes are TRBV7-2 and TRBJ2-1; 8 bases align to TRBD1. The V segment lost 3 bases and the J segment 2 bases; nucleotides outside the gene matches: 6. Looked up from germline, CDR1 is SGHTA and CDR2 is FQGNSA. This CDR3 has 16 amino acids.

This clone was detected once. This rearrangement joins TRBV5-6 to TRBJ1-2; the match to TRBD1 covers 8 bases. There are 14 residues in the CDR3. Trimming cost V 4 bases and J 4 bases; bases outside gene matches: 6. CDR1 is SGHDT, CDR2 YYEEEE, per germline. The CDR3 DNA is TGTGCCAGCAGCGGCAGGGGGCTTACCTATGGCTACACCTTC. It translates to CASSGRGLTYGYTF.

The chain links TRBV7-9 to TRBJ2-1; D is undetermined. From germline, CDR1 is SEHNR and CDR2 FQNEAQ (reference sequence). The CDR3 has 12 amino acids. Trimming shortened V by 5 bases and J by 7 bases, and 9 bases separated the two germline ends. The CDR3, as DNA: TGTGCCAGCAGCCCACTCGGAAATGAGCAGTTCTTC. Its protein is CASSPLGNEQFF.

This chain links TRBV18 with TRBJ2-2; tentatively, D is TRBD2 (6 bases). The CDR3 contains 20 residues. The germline CDR1 and CDR2 sequences are KGHSH and LQKENI. Between the trimmed V and J ends, which lost 3 bases and 1 base, there was a span of 24 bases. The CDR3 region is CASSPTRQRVARGNTGELFF. CDR3 coding DNA: TGTGCCAGCTCACCTACTCGCCAGCGGGTAGCCCGGGGGAACACCGGGGAGCTGTTTTTT.

This sequence joins TRBV4-1 and TRBJ2-3; 14 bases align to TRBD2. The CDR3 runs 18 residues. Germline CDR1 reads MGHRA; CDR2 reads YSYEKL. Trimming took 2 bases from V and 5 from J; bases not matched to a gene: 9. Here the CDR3 reads CASSQSPGLAGVGDTQYF. The DNA of the CDR3 is TGCGCCAGCAGCCAATCTCCGGGACTAGCGGGAGTGGGAGATACGCAGTATTTT.

The CDR3 DNA reads as TGCAGCGTTGAAGATTCGGCACAACCACCGTACGAGCAGTACTTC. This gives the protein CSVEDSAQPPYEQYF. This chain uses TRBV29-1 with TRBJ2-7, with D unresolved. The CDR3 length is 15 residues. Trimming cost V 0 bases and J 4 bases, with 16 bases left between them. Germline values: CDR1 SQVTM, CDR2 ANQGSEA.

The count of this clone is one. Other DNA sequences in this specimen translate into the identical CDR3. J is TRBJ2-1 and V is TRBV27, with 11 bases lining up with TRBD2. V lost 2 bases and J lost 0; bases outside the gene matches: 0. The length of the CDR3 is 16 residues. Looked up from germline, CDR1 is MNHEY and CDR2 is SMNVEV (reference sequence). CDR3 bases: TGTGCCAGCAGTTTAGGACTAGCGGGCTCCTACAATGAGCAGTTCTTC. It codes for CASSLGLAGSYNEQFF.

The V and J genes are TRBV5-6 and TRBJ2-3; D is ambiguous. Trimming stripped 4 bases from V and 8 bases from J, with 14 bases between. The CDR3 runs to 13 residues. CDR1 and CDR2 (germline): SGHDT, YYEEEE. CDR3 nucleotide sequence: TGTGCCAGCAGCCCCTCCTTAGTGCCTACGCAGTATTTT. Its translation is CASSPSLVPTQYF.

This CDR3 reads CSVGPDRGEKLFF. DNA of the CDR3: TGCAGCGTCGGACCCGACAGGGGTGAAAAACTGTTTTTT. The chain recombines TRBV29-1 with TRBJ1-4, with 8 bases identical to TRBD1. V shed 6 bases, J shed 7 bases, and the junction held 7 bases outside the gene matches. The CDR3 runs to 13 residues. Germline V gives CDR1 SQVTM, CDR2 ANQGSEA. Looking up the rest from reference TRBV29-1 and TRBJ1-4 gives the full variable domain: SAVISQKPSRDICQRGTSLTIQCQVDSQVTMMFWYRQQPGQSLTLIATANQGSEATYESGFVIDKFPISRPNLTFSTLTVSNMSPEDSSIYLCSVGPDRGEKLFFGSGTQLSVL.

The chain combines TRBV11-2 with TRBJ2-1, with TRBD2 matching over 9 bases. CDR1 and CDR2 (germline): SGHAT, FQNNGV. V shed 5 bases and J 6 bases; nucleotides not matched to a gene: 5. The CDR3 is 14 residues long. CDR3 region: CASSAGLAPNEQFF. The CDR3 DNA reads as TGTGCCAGCAGCGCGGGACTAGCCCCCAATGAGCAGTTCTTC.

This chain links TRBV7-9 with TRBJ2-7; 8 bases are shared with TRBD2. This CDR3 contains 11 residues. Germline CDR1 SEHNR, CDR2 FQNEAQ (reference sequence). The J segment lost 6 bases and the V segment lost 11 bases, leaving 6 bases of the junction unmatched. CDR3 amino acids: CALHGGVEQYF. CDR3 coding DNA: TGTGCCCTACACGGGGGGGTCGAGCAGTACTTC.

This chain links TRBV29-1 with TRBJ1-1; D call uncertain. Trimming shortened V by 3 bases and J by 0 bases, and 11 bases separated the two germline ends. The CDR3 sequence is 14 residues long. Germline assignment: CDR1 SQVTM and CDR2 ANQGSEA. The CDR3 DNA sequence: TGCAGCGTTGAGACTGTGGTTATGAACACTGAAGCTTTCTTT. This codes for CSVETVVMNTEAFF.

CDR3 loop: CASQLSGEGATNEKLFF. In DNA form, the CDR3 reads TGCGCCAGCCAACTCTCAGGGGAGGGGGCGACTAATGAAAAACTGTTTTTT. The rearrangement uses TRBV4-3 and TRBJ1-4; 7 bases match TRBD1. V shed 8 bases and J 2 bases; nucleotides not matched to a gene: 14. Germline CDR1 reads LGHNA; CDR2 reads YSLEER. The CDR3 totals 17 residues.

This clone appeared a few times. This chain joins TRBV27 and TRBJ2-3; D is uncertain. The CDR3 runs 17 residues. With 4 bases removed from V and 2 bases from J, the gap between germline ends came to 19 bases. Germline CDR1 is MNHEY and CDR2 is SMNVEV (reference sequence). The CDR3 here is CASSSQPLGIPTDTQYF. CDR3 DNA sequence: TGTGCCAGCAGTTCCCAACCCCTAGGTATCCCCACAGATACGCAGTATTTT.